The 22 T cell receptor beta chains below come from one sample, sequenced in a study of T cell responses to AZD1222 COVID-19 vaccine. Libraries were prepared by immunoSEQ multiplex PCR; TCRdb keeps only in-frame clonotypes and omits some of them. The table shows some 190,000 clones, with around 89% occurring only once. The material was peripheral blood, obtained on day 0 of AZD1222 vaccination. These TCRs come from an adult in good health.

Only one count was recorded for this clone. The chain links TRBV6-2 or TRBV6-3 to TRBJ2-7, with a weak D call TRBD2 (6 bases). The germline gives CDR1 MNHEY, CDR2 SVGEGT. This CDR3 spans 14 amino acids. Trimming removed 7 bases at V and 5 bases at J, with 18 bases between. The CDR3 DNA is TGTGCCAGCATCTACTCGCTAGGAGGGAACGAGCAGTACTTC. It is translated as CASIYSLGGNEQYF.

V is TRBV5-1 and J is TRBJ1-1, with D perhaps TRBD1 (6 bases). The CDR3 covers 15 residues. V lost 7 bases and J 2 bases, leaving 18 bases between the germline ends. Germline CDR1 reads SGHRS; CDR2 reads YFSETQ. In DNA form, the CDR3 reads TGCGCCAGCCGCCGAATGGCAGGGGACAACACTGAAGCTTTCTTT. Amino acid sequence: CASRRMAGDNTEAFF.

The CDR3 here is CASSSHGDPYNSPLHF. Written as DNA, the CDR3 is TGTGCCAGCAGTTCCCACGGGGACCCCTATAATTCACCCCTCCACTTT. The rearrangement uses TRBV6-5 and TRBJ1-6; possibly TRBD1 for D (5 bases). Germline CDR1 reads MNHEY; CDR2 reads SVGAGI. V was clipped by 4 bases and J by 2 bases, with 12 bases between them. This CDR3 is 16 amino acids long.

CDR3 in DNA: TGTGCCAGCAGTTACTCGAGAAGGGAGGCTTTCTTT. It is translated as CASSYSRREAFF. This chain uses TRBV6-5 with TRBJ1-1, with D unresolved. The CDR3 runs 12 residues. Trimming removed 0 bases at V and 11 bases at J, with 10 bases between. The germline CDR1 and CDR2 sequences are MNHEY and SVGAGI.

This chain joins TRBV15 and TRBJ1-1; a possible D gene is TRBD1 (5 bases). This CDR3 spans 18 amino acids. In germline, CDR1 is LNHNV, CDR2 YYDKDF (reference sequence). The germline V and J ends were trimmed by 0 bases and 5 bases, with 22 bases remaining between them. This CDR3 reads CATSRDLIHQGKSTEAFF. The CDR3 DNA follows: TGTGCCACCAGCAGAGATCTCATCCATCAGGGAAAGAGTACTGAAGCTTTCTTT.

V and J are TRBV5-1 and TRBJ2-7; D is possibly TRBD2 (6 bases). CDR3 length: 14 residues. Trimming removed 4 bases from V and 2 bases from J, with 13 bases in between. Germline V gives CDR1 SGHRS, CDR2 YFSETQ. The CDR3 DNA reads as TGCGCCAGCAGCCCCAACCTAGCGCCCTACGAGCAGTACGTC. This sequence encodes CASSPNLAPYEQYV.

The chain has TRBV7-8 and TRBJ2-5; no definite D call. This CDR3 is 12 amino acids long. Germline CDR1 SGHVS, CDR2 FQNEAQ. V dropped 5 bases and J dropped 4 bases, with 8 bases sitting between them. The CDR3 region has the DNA TGTGCCAGCAGCCCCGGCCGAGAGACCCAGTACTTC. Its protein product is CASSPGRETQYF.

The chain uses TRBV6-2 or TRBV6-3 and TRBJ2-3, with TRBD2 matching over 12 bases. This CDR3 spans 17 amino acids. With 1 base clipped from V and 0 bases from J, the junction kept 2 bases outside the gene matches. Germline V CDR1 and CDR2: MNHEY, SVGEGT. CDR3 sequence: CASSYWTSGESTDTQYF. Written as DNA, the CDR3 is TGTGCCAGCAGTTACTGGACTAGCGGGGAGAGCACAGATACGCAGTATTTT.

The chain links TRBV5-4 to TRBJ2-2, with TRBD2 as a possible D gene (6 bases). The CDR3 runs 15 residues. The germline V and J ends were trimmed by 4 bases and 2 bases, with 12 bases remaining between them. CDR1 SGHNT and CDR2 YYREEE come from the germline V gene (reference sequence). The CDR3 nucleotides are TGTGCCAGCAGCCGGACTACCCTAAACACCGGGGAGCTGTTTTTT. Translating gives CASSRTTLNTGELFF.

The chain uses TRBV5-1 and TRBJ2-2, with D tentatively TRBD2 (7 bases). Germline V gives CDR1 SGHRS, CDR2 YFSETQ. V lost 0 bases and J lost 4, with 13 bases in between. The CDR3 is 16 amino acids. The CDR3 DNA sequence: TGCGCCAGCAGCTTGGTTCGGGGGGCGAGCACCGGGGAGCTGTTTTTT. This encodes CASSLVRGASTGELFF.

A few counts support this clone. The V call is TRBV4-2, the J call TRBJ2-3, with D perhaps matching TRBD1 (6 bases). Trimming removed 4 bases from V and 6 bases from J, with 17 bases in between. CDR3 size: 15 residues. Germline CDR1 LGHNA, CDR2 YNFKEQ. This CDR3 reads CASSPRTVNIDTQYF. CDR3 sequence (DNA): TGTGCCAGCAGCCCGCGGACAGTCAACATCGATACGCAGTATTTT.

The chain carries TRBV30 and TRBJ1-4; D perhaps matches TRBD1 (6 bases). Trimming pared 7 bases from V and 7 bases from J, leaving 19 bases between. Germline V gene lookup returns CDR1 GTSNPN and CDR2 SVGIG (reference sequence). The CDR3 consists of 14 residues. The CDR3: CAFALPGVREKLFF. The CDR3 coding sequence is TGTGCCTTCGCACTCCCAGGGGTTCGTGAAAAACTGTTTTTT.

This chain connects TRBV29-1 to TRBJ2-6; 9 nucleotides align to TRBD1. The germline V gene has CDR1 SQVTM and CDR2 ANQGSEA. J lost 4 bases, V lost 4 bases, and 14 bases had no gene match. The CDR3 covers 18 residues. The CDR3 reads CSVVFVGQGMFGANVLTF. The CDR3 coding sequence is TGCAGCGTTGTTTTCGTGGGACAGGGAATGTTCGGGGCCAACGTCCTGACTTTC.

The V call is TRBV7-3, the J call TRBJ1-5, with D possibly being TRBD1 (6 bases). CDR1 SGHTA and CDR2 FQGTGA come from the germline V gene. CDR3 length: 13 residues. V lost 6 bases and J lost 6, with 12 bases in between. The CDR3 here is CASSWTVGQPQHF. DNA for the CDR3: TGTGCCAGCAGTTGGACAGTCGGTCAGCCCCAGCATTTT.

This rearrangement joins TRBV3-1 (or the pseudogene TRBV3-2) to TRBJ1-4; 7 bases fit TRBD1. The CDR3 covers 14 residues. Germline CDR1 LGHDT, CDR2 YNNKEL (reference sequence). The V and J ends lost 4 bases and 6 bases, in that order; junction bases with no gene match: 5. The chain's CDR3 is CASSPGTADEKLFF. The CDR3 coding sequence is TGTGCCAGCAGCCCCGGGACAGCCGATGAAAAACTGTTTTTT.

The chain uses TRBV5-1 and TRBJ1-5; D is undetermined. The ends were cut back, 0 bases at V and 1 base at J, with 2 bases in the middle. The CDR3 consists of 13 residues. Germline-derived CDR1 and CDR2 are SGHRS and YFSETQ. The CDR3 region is CASSLESNQPQHF. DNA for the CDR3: TGCGCCAGCAGCTTGGAAAGCAATCAGCCCCAGCATTTT.

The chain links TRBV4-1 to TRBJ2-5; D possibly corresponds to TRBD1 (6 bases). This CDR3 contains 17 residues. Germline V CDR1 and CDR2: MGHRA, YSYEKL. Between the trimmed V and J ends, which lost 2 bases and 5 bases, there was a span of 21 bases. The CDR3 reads CASSQSNAAQGWETQYF. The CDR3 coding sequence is TGCGCCAGCAGCCAATCTAATGCGGCCCAGGGGTGGGAGACCCAGTACTTC.

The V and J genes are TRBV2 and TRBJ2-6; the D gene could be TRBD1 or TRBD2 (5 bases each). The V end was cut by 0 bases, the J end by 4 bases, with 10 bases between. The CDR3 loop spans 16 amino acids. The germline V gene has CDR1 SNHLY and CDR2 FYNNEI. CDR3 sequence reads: CASSEAWGTGANVLTF. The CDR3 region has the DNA TGTGCCAGCAGTGAAGCTTGGGGGACCGGGGCCAACGTCCTGACTTTC.

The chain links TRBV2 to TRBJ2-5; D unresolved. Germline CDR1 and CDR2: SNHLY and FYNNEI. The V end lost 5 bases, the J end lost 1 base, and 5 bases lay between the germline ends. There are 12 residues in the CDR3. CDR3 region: CASSYSQETQYF. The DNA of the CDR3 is TGTGCCAGCAGTTATAGCCAAGAGACCCAGTACTTC.

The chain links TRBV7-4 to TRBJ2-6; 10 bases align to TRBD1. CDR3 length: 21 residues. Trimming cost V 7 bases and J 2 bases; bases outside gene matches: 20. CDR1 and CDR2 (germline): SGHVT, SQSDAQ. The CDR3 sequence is CASITPSGTGDANPGANVLTF. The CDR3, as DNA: TGTGCCAGCATCACACCTTCCGGGACAGGGGACGCGAATCCTGGGGCCAACGTCCTGACTTTC.

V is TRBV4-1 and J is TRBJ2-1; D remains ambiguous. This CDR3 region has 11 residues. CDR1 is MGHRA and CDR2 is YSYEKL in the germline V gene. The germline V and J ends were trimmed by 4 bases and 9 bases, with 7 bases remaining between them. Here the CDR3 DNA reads TGCGCCAGCAGCCTCGCACGTGAGCAGTTCTTC. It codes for CASSLAREQFF.

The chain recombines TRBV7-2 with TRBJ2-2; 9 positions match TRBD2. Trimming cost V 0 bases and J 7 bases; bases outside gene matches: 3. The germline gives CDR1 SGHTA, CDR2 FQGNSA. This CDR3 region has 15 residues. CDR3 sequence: CASSLASGGIGELFF. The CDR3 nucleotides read TGTGCCAGCAGCTTAGCTAGCGGGGGTATCGGGGAGCTGTTTTTT.